These 9 T cell receptor beta chains came from one sample sequenced in a study of blood T cell repertoires in COVID-19. The method was immunoSEQ multiplex PCR; TCRdb's version includes in-frame clones alone and lacks a portion of them. Among more than 150,000 clones listed, about 85% were seen once. Input material: peripheral blood. These TCRs come from a man between 18 and 35 years old with acute or convalescent COVID-19.

The CDR3 region has the DNA TGTGCCAGCACGACGCGGGTCCAGCATTTT. Its translation is CASTTRVQHF. The chain employs TRBV6-7 and TRBJ1-5, with no clear D. TRBV6-7 has ORF status, its function being uncertain. There are 10 residues in the CDR3. V was shortened by 7 bases and J by 12 bases, with 10 bases between the two germline ends.

Here the CDR3 DNA reads TGCAGCGTTGGACAGGGGGGTAACACTGAAGCTTTCTTT. Protein: CSVGQGGNTEAFF. The chain joins TRBV29-1 to TRBJ1-1; 9 bases map to TRBD1. This CDR3 contains 13 residues. Germline lookup yields CDR1 SQVTM and CDR2 ANQGSEA. V dropped 4 bases and J dropped 2; count of bases not matched to a gene: 2. Together with reference TRBV29-1 and TRBJ1-1, the CDR3 gives the full variable domain: SAVISQKPSRDICQRGTSLTIQCQVDSQVTMMFWYRQQPGQSLTLIATANQGSEATYESGFVIDKFPISRPNLTFSTLTVSNMSPEDSSIYLCSVGQGGNTEAFFGQGTRLTVV.

V is TRBV29-1 and J is TRBJ1-1; 10 bases match TRBD1. Looked up from germline, CDR1 is SQVTM and CDR2 is ANQGSEA. This CDR3 has 12 residues. V was pared by 6 bases and J by 5 bases, with 3 bases of the junction left unmatched. CDR3 sequence: CSVRTGGTEAFF. The CDR3 DNA sequence: TGCAGCGTCAGGACAGGGGGGACTGAAGCTTTCTTT.

The chain links TRBV27 to TRBJ2-7; 11 bases are shared with TRBD1. Germline V CDR1 and CDR2: MNHEY, SMNVEV (reference sequence). V was pared by 6 bases and J by 4 bases, with 11 bases of the junction left unmatched. The length of the CDR3 is 16 residues. As DNA, the CDR3 is TGTGCCAGCAGACCCGTTGCTGGACAGGGGGCATACGAGCAGTACTTC. Translating it yields CASRPVAGQGAYEQYF.

This chain uses TRBV18 with TRBJ1-5; D is ambiguous. This CDR3 is built from 13 residues. V was clipped by 2 bases and J by 5 bases, with 7 bases between them. Germline V gene data show CDR1 as KGHSH and CDR2 as LQKENI. CDR3 in amino acids: CASSPSEDQPQHF. CDR3 bases: TGTGCCAGCTCACCAAGTGAGGATCAGCCCCAGCATTTT.

The CDR3: CASSSRDRNYNSPLHF. DNA for the CDR3: TGCGCCAGCAGCTCCCGGGACAGGAACTATAATTCACCCCTCCACTTT. V usage is TRBV5-1 and J usage is TRBJ1-6; 8 nucleotides line up with TRBD1. The ends lost 3 bases at V and 3 bases at J; junction bases unmatched: 5. This CDR3 has 16 amino acids. The germline V gene has CDR1 SGHRS and CDR2 YFSETQ. Variable domain in full (rest from reference TRBV5-1 and TRBJ1-6): KAGVTQTPRYLIKTRGQQVTLSCSPISGHRSVSWYQQTPGQGLQFLFEYFSETQRNKGNFPGRFSGRQFSNSRSEMNVSTLELGDSALYLCASSSRDRNYNSPLHFGNGTRLTVT.

V usage is TRBV2 and J usage is TRBJ2-3, with D perhaps matching TRBD2 (5 bases). The CDR3 is made up of 14 amino acids. Germline V gives CDR1 SNHLY, CDR2 FYNNEI. The V and J ends lost 8 bases and 0 bases respectively, with 12 bases between them. CDR3 region: CASLRGLSTDTQYF. The CDR3, as DNA: TGTGCCAGCCTCCGTGGACTTAGCACAGATACGCAGTATTTT.

The rearrangement joins TRBV6-2 or TRBV6-3 to TRBJ1-1; maybe TRBD1 (6 bases). Trimming shortened V by 8 bases and J by 4 bases, and 17 bases separated the two germline ends. The CDR3 is 14 amino acids. Germline assignment: CDR1 MNHEY and CDR2 SVGEGT. The CDR3 reads CASGLGGGGTEAFF. In nucleotides, the CDR3 is TGTGCCAGCGGCCTCGGGGGAGGGGGCACTGAAGCTTTCTTT.

The CDR3 region has the DNA TGTGCCAGCAGCATACAGGGGAACACTGAAGCTTTCTTT. It codes for CASSIQGNTEAFF. This rearrangement joins TRBV2 to TRBJ1-1; a possible D gene is TRBD1 (6 bases). V lost 6 bases and J lost 1, with 9 bases in between. Looked up from germline, CDR1 is SNHLY and CDR2 is FYNNEI. The CDR3 consists of 13 residues.